The 32 T cell receptor beta chains reported below all come from one sample, sequenced in a study of early T cells in non-severe SARS-CoV-2 infection. TCRdb re-called the 5' RACE reads through MiXCR, storing one row per CDR3 protein. The sample holds 65,000 to 80,000 distinct CDR3 sequences, 13% seen once. Material: whole blood. Receptors originate from an adult who was a healthcare worker with PCR-confirmed SARS-CoV-2 infection or an uninfected control (not recorded which).

This clonotype turned up a few times. V and J are TRBV20-1 and TRBJ2-3, with 11 positions matching TRBD2. The CDR3 spans 13 residues. V was pared by 4 bases and J by 7 bases, with 4 bases of the junction left unmatched. CDR1 is DFQATT, CDR2 SNEGSKA, per germline (reference sequence). The CDR3: CSATQTSGNTQYF. In DNA, the CDR3 is TGCAGTGCTACCCAGACTAGCGGGAATACGCAGTATTTT.

This clonotype came up many times. The genes are TRBV7-6 and TRBJ2-1; D unclear. CDR1 is SGHVS, CDR2 FNYEAQ, per germline. Between the trimmed V and J ends, which lost 5 bases and 4 bases, there was a span of 9 bases. This CDR3 is built from 13 residues. The CDR3 DNA follows: TGTGCCAGCAGCCAAGGACGTTACAATGAGCAGTTCTTC. Its translation: CASSQGRYNEQFF.

The V call is TRBV15, the J call TRBJ2-1; 9 positions agree with TRBD1. With 0 bases clipped from V and 8 bases from J, the junction kept 17 bases outside the gene matches. The CDR3 contains 19 residues. Germline V lookup: CDR1 LNHNV, CDR2 YYDKDF (reference sequence). DNA of the CDR3: TGTGCCACCAGCAGAGATTTAACGGAAGGACAGGGGTATTGGGATGAGCAGTTCTTC. Its translation is CATSRDLTEGQGYWDEQFF.

This clonotype was counted ten times or more. The rearrangement uses TRBV20-1 and TRBJ1-5; D ambiguous. Germline V CDR1 and CDR2: DFQATT, SNEGSKA (reference sequence). Trimming pared 6 bases from V and 7 bases from J, leaving 4 bases between. The CDR3 covers 9 residues. The CDR3 sequence is CSAGQPQHF. The CDR3 DNA sequence: TGCAGTGCGGGACAGCCCCAGCATTTT.

This clonotype was counted many times. The chain employs TRBV7-9 and TRBJ2-3, with D perhaps TRBD1 (6 bases). V was pared by 5 bases and J by 0 bases, with 15 bases between. The CDR3 length is 16 residues. The germline gives CDR1 SEHNR, CDR2 FQNEAQ (reference sequence). The CDR3 reads CASSPGTLTSTDTQYF. CDR3 DNA: TGTGCCAGCAGCCCCGGGACACTTACTAGCACAGATACGCAGTATTTT.

J is TRBJ1-1 and V is TRBV6-5; D gene ambiguous. CDR3 size: 15 residues. The V gene lost 6 bases and the J gene lost 6 bases, with 20 bases spanning the gap. Germline CDR1 is MNHEY and CDR2 is SVGAGI. CDR3 in amino acids: CASSKRARGNPEAFF. In nucleotides, the CDR3 is TGTGCCAGCAGCAAAAGGGCGCGGGGAAACCCTGAAGCTTTCTTT.

The V and J genes are TRBV5-1 and TRBJ2-3; TRBD2 aligns across 11 bases. Germline assignment: CDR1 SGHRS and CDR2 YFSETQ. This CDR3 region has 16 residues. Germline trimming cut 4 bases from V and 0 bases from J; bases unmatched to any gene: 4. In DNA form, the CDR3 reads TGCGCCAGCAGCCAGGGACTAGCGGCTAGCACAGATACGCAGTATTTT. Translation: CASSQGLAASTDTQYF.

The chain uses TRBV6-6 and TRBJ2-1, with 9 bases aligning to TRBD2. J was trimmed by 4 bases and V by 8 bases; bases with no gene match: 6. Germline loops: CDR1 MNHNY, CDR2 SVGAGI (reference sequence). The CDR3 contains 14 residues. CDR3 amino acids: CASHSGRGYNEQFF. CDR3 in DNA: TGTGCCAGCCATAGCGGGAGAGGTTACAATGAGCAGTTCTTC.

The genes are TRBV29-1 and TRBJ1-1; weak D call: TRBD1 (5 bases). The germline V and J ends were trimmed by 3 bases and 10 bases, with 9 bases remaining between them. The CDR3 spans 10 residues. Germline CDR1 SQVTM, CDR2 ANQGSEA. The CDR3 here is CSVDDQGAFF. The CDR3 DNA is TGCAGCGTTGATGACCAGGGAGCTTTCTTT.

The sample holds a few counts of this clonotype. The V gene is TRBV19, the J gene TRBJ2-2, with 7 bases identical to TRBD1. The trim removed 5 bases at V and 0 bases at J, leaving 3 bases unmatched. From germline, CDR1 is LNHDA and CDR2 SQIVND (reference sequence). The CDR3 spans 15 residues. CDR3 sequence reads: CASSAGTANTGELFF. CDR3 coding DNA: TGTGCCAGTAGTGCCGGGACAGCGAACACCGGGGAGCTGTTTTTT. Filled out from reference TRBV19 and TRBJ2-2, the complete variable domain reads DGGITQSPKYLFRKEGQNVTLSCEQNLNHDAMYWYRQDPGQGLRLIYYSQIVNDFQKGDIAEGYSVSREKKESFPLTVTSAQKNPTAFYLCASSAGTANTGELFFGEGSRLTVL.

This clonotype was found many times. The V gene is TRBV20-1, the J gene TRBJ2-1, with 14 bases aligning to TRBD2. Germline V gene lookup returns CDR1 DFQATT and CDR2 SNEGSKA (reference sequence). Trimming cost V 6 bases and J 9 bases; bases outside gene matches: 4. The CDR3 totals 13 residues. The CDR3 is CSARLAGGGEQFF. Written as DNA, the CDR3 is TGCAGTGCCAGACTAGCGGGAGGGGGTGAGCAGTTCTTC.

This clonotype was picked up a small number of times. The gene calls are TRBV4-2 and TRBJ1-1; D is undetermined. Trimming removed 5 bases from V and 4 bases from J, with 23 bases in between. Per the germline V gene, CDR1 is LGHNA and CDR2 is YNFKEQ. CDR3 size: 17 residues. Here the CDR3 DNA reads TGTGCCAGCAGCTCCACGAGGGCAAAAAGTTTTATCACTGAAGCTTTCTTT. As protein: CASSSTRAKSFITEAFF.

A word on this clonotype: A much larger clone sits a single nucleotide away, making a read error possible. The chain employs TRBV10-2 and TRBJ2-3, with D unresolved. CDR1 WSHSY and CDR2 SAAADI come from the germline V gene. The CDR3 extends over 12 amino acids. V was shortened by 4 bases and J by 3 bases, with 5 bases between the two germline ends. CDR3 nucleotide sequence: TGCGCCAGCAGTGGAGGTACAGATACGCAGTATTTT. The encoded protein is CASSGGTDTQYF.

The J gene is TRBJ1-6, the V gene TRBV18, with D tentatively TRBD1 (5 bases). V was trimmed by 6 bases and J by 5 bases, leaving 14 bases between them. Germline CDR1 KGHSH, CDR2 LQKENI. The CDR3 runs 15 residues. In DNA form, the CDR3 reads TGTGCCAGCTCCCCGGGGGACGGCAATAATTCACCCCTCCACTTT. Protein product: CASSPGDGNNSPLHF.

A few counts support this clonotype. The chain joins TRBV7-9 to TRBJ2-1; D gene ambiguous. The CDR3 loop spans 11 amino acids. Germline V gene data show CDR1 as SEHNR and CDR2 as FQNEAQ (reference sequence). The germline V and J ends were trimmed by 8 bases and 5 bases, with 7 bases remaining between them. The CDR3 DNA reads as TGTGCCAGCCAACAGAACAATGAGCAGTTCTTC. Translated, it gives CASQQNNEQFF.

The gene calls are TRBV20-1 and TRBJ1-4, with TRBD1 matching 11 bases. The CDR3 spans 13 residues. Losses at the gene ends were 5 bases for V and 5 bases for J; bases not matched to a gene: 1. Looked up from germline, CDR1 is DFQATT and CDR2 is SNEGSKA (reference sequence). Here the CDR3 DNA reads TGCAGTGCTGGACAGGGGGCGAATGAAAAACTGTTTTTT. Protein sequence: CSAGQGANEKLFF.

This clonotype was picked up many times. This chain joins TRBV4-1 and TRBJ1-2; 9 bases are shared with TRBD1. The V gene's germline CDR1 is MGHRA and CDR2 YSYEKL. V was clipped by 3 bases and J by 3 bases; unmatched bases: 2. There are 14 residues in the CDR3. CDR3 nucleotide sequence: TGCGCCAGCAGCCAGACAGGGGGTGACTATGGCTACACCTTC. Translated: CASSQTGGDYGYTF.

This clonotype was seen only a few times. The gene calls are TRBV6-5 and TRBJ2-7; maybe TRBD1 (5 bases). CDR3 length: 14 amino acids. Trimming took 6 bases from V and 0 from J, leaving 12 bases between them. Germline assignment: CDR1 MNHEY and CDR2 SVGAGI. CDR3 nucleotide sequence: TGTGCCAGCAGCGAGGACACGATCTCCTACGAGCAGTACTTC. Amino acids: CASSEDTISYEQYF.

The chain has TRBV6-5 and TRBJ2-3; D uncertain. The length of the CDR3 is 16 residues. Per the germline V gene, CDR1 is MNHEY and CDR2 is SVGAGI. The V and J ends lost 4 bases and 6 bases respectively, with 20 bases between them. CDR3 amino acids: CASSSSRLYVSDTQYF. The CDR3 coding sequence is TGTGCCAGCAGTTCGTCGAGGCTCTACGTTTCGGATACGCAGTATTTT.

The chain employs TRBV11-3 and TRBJ2-7; D call uncertain. The CDR3 runs 14 residues. The V and J ends lost 5 bases and 3 bases respectively, with 14 bases between them. Germline V gene data show CDR1 as SGHNT and CDR2 as YENEEA. In DNA, the CDR3 is TGTGCCAGCAGCCAGGAAGGAGTGGGCTACGAGCAGTACTTC. Translation: CASSQEGVGYEQYF.

This clonotype came up many times. This chain uses TRBV5-1 with TRBJ2-3, with D unclear. CDR1 and CDR2 from the germline V gene are SGHRS and YFSETQ. V lost 3 bases, J lost 2 bases, and 4 bases lay in between. The CDR3 runs 12 residues. The CDR3 DNA is TGCGCCAGCAGCTCACCCACAGATACGCAGTATTTT. Amino acids: CASSSPTDTQYF.

This clonotype showed up just a few times. The J gene is TRBJ2-2, the V gene TRBV29-1; D is unclear. The V gene's germline CDR1 is SQVTM and CDR2 ANQGSEA. V was shortened by 0 bases and J by 0 bases, with 8 bases between the two germline ends. This CDR3 contains 15 residues. The DNA for the CDR3 is TGCAGCGTTGAAGATTACAGTGCGAACACCGGGGAGCTGTTTTTT. Its translation is CSVEDYSANTGELFF.

Only a few counts were recorded for this clonotype. This chain joins TRBV29-1 and TRBJ2-5, with 13 nucleotides matching TRBD2. Germline V lookup: CDR1 SQVTM, CDR2 ANQGSEA. The junction had 9 bases not matched to a gene; V was cut back by 4 bases and J by 7 bases. The CDR3 covers 15 residues. In DNA, the CDR3 is TGCAGCGTTGGTGGGACTAGCGGGATGGCTGGGACCCAGTACTTC. Residues: CSVGGTSGMAGTQYF.

This clonotype was recorded many times. The V gene is TRBV5-1, the J gene TRBJ2-3; tentatively, D is TRBD2 (5 bases). In germline, CDR1 is SGHRS, CDR2 YFSETQ. The germline V and J ends were trimmed by 0 bases and 0 bases, with 11 bases remaining between them. The CDR3 runs 16 residues. The CDR3 DNA follows: TGCGCCAGCAGCTTGGCCGAGCGGAAGAGCACAGATACGCAGTATTTT. Translation gives CASSLAERKSTDTQYF.

Remarks on this clonotype: The junction differs from germline at one of its ends, possibly a read error. The V call is TRBV7-7, the J call TRBJ2-4; TRBD1 aligns across 7 bases. CDR3 length: 17 amino acids. CDR1 is SSHAT and CDR2 is FNYEAQ in the germline V gene (reference sequence). CDR3 loop: CASSFMGATGLRNIQYF. In DNA, the CDR3 is TGTGCTAGCAGCTTTATGGGAGCGACAGGGCTAAGAAACATTCAGTACTTC.

This chain uses TRBV6-1 with TRBJ1-4; no firm D call. V was clipped by 7 bases and J by 0 bases, with 9 bases between them. CDR3 length: 14 residues. Germline CDR1 is MNHNS and CDR2 is SASEGT. The CDR3: CASTRATTNEKLFF. The CDR3 DNA reads TGTGCCAGCACTAGGGCCACAACTAATGAAAAACTGTTTTTT.

There are a few counts of this clonotype. The chain couples TRBV29-1 to TRBJ1-4; tentative D call: TRBD1 (5 bases). The CDR3 covers 14 residues. Germline lookup yields CDR1 SQVTM and CDR2 ANQGSEA. Trimming took 4 bases from V and 5 from J, leaving 14 bases between them. For the CDR3, the DNA is TGCAGCGTTGCGGGAGGGACCCAGAATGAAAAACTGTTTTTT. It codes for CSVAGGTQNEKLFF.

This clonotype was observed at least ten times. The chain employs TRBV2 and TRBJ2-2; TRBD2 matches 7 bases. V was pared by 6 bases and J by 3 bases, with 4 bases of the junction left unmatched. Germline CDR1 reads SNHLY; CDR2 reads FYNNEI. This CDR3 comprises 14 residues. The CDR3 DNA follows: TGTGCCAGCAGGCGAGCGGGGTACACCGGGGAGCTGTTTTTT. This encodes CASRRAGYTGELFF.

This clonotype was seen a handful of times. The chain uses TRBV7-2 and TRBJ2-3, with 7 bases aligning to TRBD2. Looked up from germline, CDR1 is SGHTA and CDR2 is FQGNSA. With 5 bases clipped from V and 2 bases from J, the junction kept 4 bases outside the gene matches. This CDR3 has 14 residues. In DNA, the CDR3 is TGTGCCAGCAGCATTCGACTAGCCACAGATACGCAGTATTTT. It translates to CASSIRLATDTQYF.

The V call is TRBV7-8, the J call TRBJ2-3; TRBD2 matches 11 bases. Trimming took 8 bases from V and 4 from J; bases not matched to a gene: 5. The CDR3 is 14 residues long. Looked up from germline, CDR1 is SGHVS and CDR2 is FQNEAQ. The chain's CDR3 is CASATSGRADTQYF. The CDR3 DNA sequence: TGTGCCAGCGCTACTAGCGGGAGAGCAGATACGCAGTATTTT.

This clonotype was detected ten times or more. The J gene is TRBJ2-7, the V gene TRBV7-9; perhaps D is TRBD1 or TRBD2 (5 bases each). V lost 3 bases to trimming and J lost 1 base, with 13 bases between them. The CDR3 consists of 15 residues. Germline-derived CDR1 and CDR2 are SEHNR and FQNEAQ (reference sequence). This chain's CDR3 is CASSFTGPKSYEQYF. The CDR3 bases are TGTGCCAGCAGCTTCACGGGACCGAAGTCCTACGAGCAGTACTTC.

The table lists this clonotype with a few counts. This chain uses TRBV5-1 with TRBJ2-1; maybe TRBD2 (7 bases). This CDR3 spans 12 amino acids. Trimming removed 4 bases from V and 9 bases from J, with 11 bases in between. The germline V gene has CDR1 SGHRS and CDR2 YFSETQ. The CDR3 nucleotides are TGCGCCAGCAGCCCTGCGGGGGCTGAGCAGTTCTTC. Translation: CASSPAGAEQFF.